The clone carrying this TCR beta chain appeared a few times. Its antigen is still unknown. After removal of 0 bases from V and 9 bases from J, the junction contained 4 bases not matched to a gene. This CDR3 spans 14 amino acids. Germline CDR1 SQVTM, CDR2 ANQGSEA. A J-beta primer mix and a sample-barcoded 5' primer were used in a second PCR of about 6 to 12 cycles. A single record per CDR3 protein comes from TCRdb applying MiXCR to the 5' RACE reads. This table has some 1.8 million distinct CDR3 sequences, around 42% appearing once. This record comes from a study of blood T cells in healthy people across ages. The study's findings and limits: Per million T cells, TCR beta diversity dropped about linearly as age rose.

The origin of this receptor is a human donor in good health. Sequenced: blood. The chain employs TRBV29-1 and TRBJ2-1; 11 nucleotides match TRBD2. CDR3 coding DNA: TGCAGCGTTGAAGATCCTAGCGGGGGGACTGAGCAGTTCTTC. It specifies CSVEDPSGGTEQFF.